This TCR beta chain was recovered during a study of prognosis after radiotherapy for stage I lung cancer. The authors amplified TCR beta CDR3 from genomic DNA using two-round multiplex PCR. With primers specific to each TRBV and TRBJ gene, the first-round PCR was performed. TCRdb analysed the multiplex PCR reads with MiXCR anew, one entry per CDR3 protein. The data hold tens of thousands of distinct CDR3 sequences, with approximately 26% observed a single time. CDR3 size: 11 residues. Trimming stripped 11 bases from V and 11 bases from J, with 12 bases between. Germline CDR1 KGHDR, CDR2 SFDVKD. This sequence originates from a donor aged 50 or older with non-small cell lung cancer. The chain couples TRBV24-1 to TRBJ1-6; D is undetermined. The input for sequencing was PBMCs, taken before or after stereotactic body radiation therapy (not recorded which). DNA for the CDR3: TGTGCCAACGGTGTAGCTCCACCCCTCCACTTT. Translation gives CANGVAPPLHF.